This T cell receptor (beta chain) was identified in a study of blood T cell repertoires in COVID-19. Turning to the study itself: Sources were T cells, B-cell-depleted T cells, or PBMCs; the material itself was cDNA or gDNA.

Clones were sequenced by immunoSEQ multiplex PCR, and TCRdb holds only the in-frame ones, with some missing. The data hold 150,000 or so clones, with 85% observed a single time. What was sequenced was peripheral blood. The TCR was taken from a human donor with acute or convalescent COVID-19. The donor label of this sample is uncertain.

The CDR3 spells CASSLGSSSGNTIYF. CDR3 DNA sequence: TGTGCCAGCAGCTTGGGTAGCAGCTCTGGAAACACCATATATTTT. The rearrangement uses TRBV5-6 and TRBJ1-3; the D is unclear. V was clipped by 0 bases and J by 0 bases, with 7 bases between them. The germline V gene encodes CDR1 SGHDT and CDR2 YYEEEE. The CDR3 has 15 amino acids.